This TCR beta chain was captured in a study of STAT5B mutations in CD4+ large granular lymphocyte leukemia. Study in general: Among healthy controls, a particular HLA allele went with more CDR3 'QG' motifs. Overall study results and limits: Patient CD4-sorted repertoires looked more clonal than healthy CD4+ repertoires, even without putative leukemic clones. Compared with healthy controls (2/35), patient top clones favored TRBV06 (8/27).

Sequencing was at survey level. Here immunoSEQ multiplex PCR was the method, and the copy in TCRdb shows in-frame clones only, minus some. Of 20,000 to 25,000 clones listed, about two thirds were seen once; the top ten hold almost 0.65%. This clone was picked up a small number of times. Its target is unknown. The CDR3 spans 16 residues. The germline V gene encodes CDR1 SGHNT and CDR2 YYREEE (reference sequence). After removal of 0 bases from V and 6 bases from J, the junction contained 6 bases not matched to a gene. Sample: CD4+ T cells from blood buffy coats. J is TRBJ1-6 and V is TRBV5-4, with 7 nucleotides matching TRBD1. The TCR originated in a human donor in good health. The DNA for the CDR3 is TGTGCCAGCAGCTTGGACAGGGGAGACGGTAATTCACCCCTCCACTTT. Its translation is CASSLDRGDGNSPLHF.